The clone carrying this T cell receptor (beta chain) was recorded at least ten times. Its antigen remains unidentified. Thyroid surgery was preceded by no treatment in any patient. The data derive from a study of metastatic and nonmetastatic thyroid tumors. Study-level findings and limits: A significant increase in TCR beta diversity was reportedly seen in malignant thyroid tumors relative to benign nodules, in blood and tumor.

The CDR3 is 14 residues long. V shed 2 bases and J shed 4 bases, with 9 bases lying between them. CDR1 is MNHEY, CDR2 SVGEGT, per germline. TCRdb re-called clones from the PCR reads using MiXCR. The sample lists 30,000 to 45,000 clones, roughly a fifth occurring once. The gene calls are TRBV6-2 or TRBV6-3 and TRBJ2-1; D gene uncertain. The sample consisted of blood. The TCR was taken from a female donor with papillary thyroid cancer or a benign thyroid nodule (not recorded which). Some clones in this sample may be carry-over from other donors' samples. CDR3 sequence reads: CASSYQQEYNEQFF. In DNA form, the CDR3 reads TGTGCCAGCAGTTACCAGCAGGAATACAATGAGCAGTTCTTC.